This TCR beta chain was captured by sequencing in a study of regulatory T cells in long-lasting Graves disease. Findings and caveats of the study: Among persistent patients, a larger number of public clonotypes were shared (around 3,000) than among newly diagnosed patients (roughly 1,000).

Regarding time point: newly diagnosed GD, antithyroid drugs for less than 3 months. Preparation of the TCR library used RNA extracted from PBMCs. This clonotype was observed many times. What it binds is not known. Through Arm-PCR of CDR3 regions and iRepertoire HTBI primers, TCR beta libraries were built. Each CDR3 protein gets one entry after TCRdb re-called the multiplex PCR reads with MiXCR. Seen here are about 540,000 distinct CDR3 sequences, roughly 14% observed once, and the top ten hold roughly 10%. A further study also used this sample, focusing on T cells in Graves' hyperthyroidism and ophthalmopathy. From that report: Exclusions: uncontrolled infection, other autoimmune disease, pregnancy, lactation. Orbital computed tomography and thyroid ultrasound, together with serum TRAb and thyroxine and clinical symptoms, were used for diagnoses. During a first-round RT-PCR of the TCR CDR3, the HTBI primer set was used.

The sequences come from peripheral blood mononuclear cells (PBMCs), collected at new diagnosis, from a patient treated with antithyroid drugs. This clonotype originated in a man in his thirties or forties with Graves disease.

CDR3 nucleotide sequence: TGTGCCAGCAGCCCGGACAGGGGGTCCTCCTACGAGCAGTACTTC. This translates into CASSPDRGSSYEQYF. The rearrangement links TRBV2 to TRBJ2-7; TRBD1 agrees at 10 bases. After removal of 6 bases from V and 0 bases from J, the junction contained 5 bases not matched to a gene. Germline loops: CDR1 SNHLY, CDR2 FYNNEI. The CDR3 spans 15 residues.